This T cell receptor (beta chain) was observed in a study of blood T cell repertoires in COVID-19. Overall study context: Some COVID-19 samples were acute and others convalescent; all came from the United States, Italy and Spain. T cells, B-cell-depleted T cells, or PBMCs provided the cDNA or gDNA that served as material.

Study processing details: Reference gene primer amplification in the assay estimated nucleated cell counts. This table comes from immunoSEQ multiplex PCR, and its TCRdb copy is limited to in-frame clones, with some not included. The V and J calls and clone size are taken from that table; D and trimming were inferred from the DNA. The sample lists over 130,000 clones, 75% to 90% seen once, with roughly a tenth in the top ten. This clone occurred once. Germline CDR1 LNHDA, CDR2 SQIVND (reference sequence). V lost 8 bases, J lost 5 bases, and 6 bases stayed unmatched. CDR3 length: 13 residues. The J gene is TRBJ1-5, the V gene TRBV19; 7 positions agree with TRBD1. Sequenced input: peripheral blood. The origin of this receptor is a man aged 55 to 70 with active or convalescent COVID-19. The CDR3 reads CASEDRRDQPQHF. The CDR3 nucleotides read TGTGCCAGTGAGGACAGGCGGGATCAGCCCCAGCATTTT.